These T cell receptor beta chains were read from a single sample in a study of T-cell memory formation after mild COVID-19. TCRdb re-called the 5' RACE reads through MiXCR, storing one row per CDR3 protein. This sample has around 440,000 distinct CDR3 sequences, with roughly 18% found just once. What was sequenced was PBMCs or a T cell subset sorted from them (not recorded which). The receptor set was obtained from an adult woman who had mild COVID-19 (a few samples of this study predate the infection). Cell type and time point are not known. The CDR3 runs from the conserved cysteine through the conserved F or W. A D gene is named only where the DNA matches it firmly.

j_gene	v_gene	d_gene	CDR3aa
TRBJ2-2	TRBV3-2	-	CASSQVRLAGHTGELFF
TRBJ2-1	TRBV5-1	TRBD2	CASSYGSGGAYNEQFF
TRBJ2-1	TRBV5-5	TRBD2	CASSFGGGASYEQFF
TRBJ2-2	TRBV12-3/TRBV12-4	-	CASLRGTNTGELFF
TRBJ2-5	TRBV28	TRBD2	CAITAGGSETQYF
TRBJ1-1	TRBV12-3/TRBV12-4	-	CASSCPQGGMNTEAFF
TRBJ1-1	TRBV7-2	-	CASSLGGSGNTEAFF
TRBJ2-1	TRBV12-3/TRBV12-4	-	CASSSHGTSTYNEQFF
TRBJ2-7	TRBV7-9	-	CASSSTKDRIYEQYF
TRBJ2-7	TRBV10-3	TRBD1	CAISADRVPYEQYF
TRBJ2-5	TRBV7-2	-	CASSESFETQYF
TRBJ2-3	TRBV11-3	-	CASRPRDFMTQYF
TRBJ1-1	TRBV3-1	-	CASSQAIQNTEAFF
TRBJ2-3	TRBV11-2	-	CASSDRHGGTDTQYF
TRBJ2-7	TRBV5-1	-	CASSPGEFYEQYF
TRBJ2-7	TRBV5-1	TRBD2	CASKPGLAGGPTPYEQYF
TRBJ1-4	TRBV6-1	-	CASRDNLLRTNEKLFF
TRBJ2-1	TRBV19	-	CASRGLVVNEQFF
TRBJ1-5	TRBV7-9	-	CASSRGVGQSNQPQHF
TRBJ2-1	TRBV4-3	-	CASSQDWERGPNNEQFF
TRBJ1-6	TRBV3-1	-	CASTSLDNSPLHF
TRBJ1-1	TRBV12-3/TRBV12-4	-	CASSLYGKAFF
TRBJ1-2	TRBV5-1	TRBD1	CASSLEGQGWDGYTF
TRBJ1-5	TRBV7-2	-	CASSLGGFNQPQHF
TRBJ2-7	TRBV19	-	CASSQGGWAYEQYF
TRBJ2-1	TRBV20-1	TRBD2	CSAPRGSGGAGEQFF
TRBJ2-3	TRBV27	-	CASSPTPQPDTQYF
TRBJ2-1	TRBV6-6	-	CASNHGVSSYNEQFF
TRBJ2-2	TRBV4-3	-	CASSQAANTGELFF
TRBJ2-3	TRBV7-2	-	CASSLTRTLAQYF
TRBJ1-5	TRBV20-1	TRBD1	CSARQGPVSNQPQHF
TRBJ2-7	TRBV29-1	-	CSVEAAGREQYF
TRBJ2-3	TRBV2	TRBD2	CASRRGGVDTDTQYF
TRBJ2-1	TRBV20-1	-	CSATEGLSAGNEQFF
TRBJ2-2	TRBV7-8	-	CASSSTGHTNTGELFF
TRBJ1-1	TRBV2	-	CASRIFAGNIEAFF
TRBJ1-1	TRBV7-3	TRBD1	CASSSGGITEAFF
TRBJ2-7	TRBV3-1	TRBD2	CASSKGTSGPYEQYF
TRBJ2-1	TRBV12-3/TRBV12-4	-	CASSPRTGNEQFF
TRBJ2-2	TRBV12-3/TRBV12-4	-	CASSWTVNTGELFF
TRBJ2-7	TRBV29-1	-	CSALVGRHYEQYF
TRBJ2-7	TRBV9	TRBD2	CASSLIWGGPTSYEQYF
TRBJ2-7	TRBV9	TRBD1	CASSAPGTGVYEQYF
TRBJ1-2	TRBV11-2	-	CASSLDGGLGSYGYTF
TRBJ2-1	TRBV5-4	TRBD2	CASSSGTSQNEQFF
TRBJ2-3	TRBV27	TRBD2	CASNPGLAAYGITDTQYF
TRBJ2-1	TRBV29-1	TRBD2	CSVGTSGRLSGSYNEQFF
TRBJ2-7	TRBV3-1	-	CASSQRPGTPLGYYEQYF
TRBJ2-5	TRBV12-3/TRBV12-4	-	CASSLAQDSLPKETQYF
TRBJ2-1	TRBV29-1	-	CSYRGTRQFF
TRBJ2-7	TRBV7-8	TRBD2	CASSLDGLAVVKSSYEQYF
TRBJ2-3	TRBV7-9	-	CASNSFRDTQYF
TRBJ1-2	TRBV27	-	CASSQLNHLYGYTF
TRBJ2-1	TRBV7-9	-	CSSSLGAAYNEQFF
TRBJ1-2	TRBV7-2	-	CASSLVDITKGFYGYTF
TRBJ1-1	TRBV20-1	-	CSAYSGVGTEAFF
TRBJ2-3	TRBV9	TRBD2	CASSVSAGGADTQYF